The entry that follows covers one TCR beta chain sequence. TCRdb keeps only in-frame clones here, not all; method: immunoSEQ multiplex PCR. The table includes tens of thousands of clones, over 90% detected once. The sample belongs to a study of T cell changes during pregnancy in multiple sclerosis. V dropped 4 bases and J dropped 0 bases, with 10 bases sitting between them. The CDR3 has 15 amino acids. From germline, CDR1 is LGHNA and CDR2 YNFKEQ. This chain links TRBV4-2 with TRBJ1-5; the D gene is possibly TRBD1 (6 bases). The sample here was peripheral blood, taken in the third trimester of pregnancy. The receptor was derived from a female donor with multiple sclerosis, enrolled in a pregnancy study. CDR3 region: CASSPGQNSNQPQHF. The CDR3 DNA follows: TGTGCCAGCAGCCCTGGACAGAATAGCAATCAGCCCCAGCATTTT.